This T cell receptor (beta chain) was captured in a study of regulatory T cells in long-lasting Graves disease. Time point reported: persistent/refractory GD, antithyroid drugs over 5 years with positive TRAb. There was RNA extracted from PBMCs, and the TCR library was made from it. Sequencing libraries for TCR beta were prepared with iRepertoire HTBI primers and Arm-PCR of CDR3 regions. TCRdb analysed the multiplex PCR reads with MiXCR anew, one entry per CDR3 protein. The table shows 600,000 to 850,000 distinct CDR3 sequences, with roughly 30% occurring only once. The CDR3 length is 13 residues. V gave up 6 bases and J gave up 4 bases, with 12 bases separating them. Germline assignment: CDR1 MNHEY and CDR2 SVGEGT. This clonotype appeared a few times. This may come from a read error, since a much larger clone is one base off.

This rearrangement joins TRBV6-2 or TRBV6-3 to TRBJ1-2; D might be TRBD1 (6 bases). This specimen consisted of peripheral blood mononuclear cells (PBMCs), obtained when the disease was refractory, from a patient treated with antithyroid drugs. This TCR was recovered from a female donor with Graves disease. CDR3: CASSATGTYGYTF. The DNA of the CDR3 is TGTGCCAGCAGCGCCACAGGGACCTATGGCTACACCTTC.